This T cell receptor beta chain was sequenced during a study of identical twins. The study's findings and limits: High-abundance cord blood beta clonotypes had fewer insertions; memory repertoires showed none.

Healthy Caucasians provided all donations. TCRdb ran MiXCR on the 5' RACE reads and lists one entry per CDR3 protein. The table lists about 810,000 distinct CDR3 sequences, 12% of them singletons, with about 1.5% in the top ten. In germline, CDR1 is MNHEY, CDR2 SVGAGI. This CDR3 comprises 14 residues. Between the trimmed V and J ends, which lost 2 bases and 0 bases, there was a span of 7 bases. This clonotype has only a few counts. Its specificity is unknown. This sample was also put to use in a study of yellow fever vaccine responses in identical twins. Per that paper: A vaccine T cell response that seemed partly convergent and partly personalized was reported in twins.

The origin of this receptor is a woman between 18 and 29 years old in good health. Specimen: PBMCs. The chain is built from TRBV6-5 and TRBJ1-2; D call uncertain. DNA of the CDR3: TGTGCCAGCAGTTACAGGAAGACTAACTATGGCTACACCTTC. This gives the protein CASSYRKTNYGYTF.